These T cell receptor beta chains were read from a single sample in a study of shared clonotypes between healthy human individuals. Clones were sequenced by immunoSEQ multiplex PCR, and TCRdb holds only the in-frame ones, with some missing. The profile shows about 2 million clones, roughly 94% of them singletons. Sequencing input: naive CD8+ T cells sorted from blood. Receptors originate from a young man in good health. The CDR3 runs from the conserved cysteine through the conserved F or W. A D gene is named only where the DNA matches it firmly. The size entry is marked missing in some rows and otherwise reads once, few, many or a size class.

d_call j_call clone_size v_call cdr3_aa
NA TRBJ2-3 NA TRBV27 CASSPGYSGYRDTQYF
NA TRBJ1-6 NA TRBV4-3 CASSQDGSPLHF
TRBD1 TRBJ1-3 NA TRBV6-1 CASSEYPIDRATGNTIYF
NA TRBJ2-4 NA TRBV4-3 CASSQFEQGIQYF
TRBD1 TRBJ2-7 NA TRBV6-5 CASSLSGTAYEQYF
NA TRBJ2-5 NA TRBV6-6 CASSYEGEETQYF
NA TRBJ2-5 NA TRBV7-9 CASSFSSRRGEDPGETQYF
NA TRBJ1-5 NA TRBV12-5 CASGPPRGNQPQHF
NA TRBJ1-2 NA TRBV29-1 CSVEDSGRFYGYTF
TRBD2 TRBJ2-3 NA TRBV7-6 CASRQLAGTDTQYF
NA TRBJ2-7 NA TRBV19 CASSIGAGNEQYF
NA TRBJ1-1 NA TRBV4-2 CASSPLEPNEAFF
NA TRBJ1-6 NA TRBV7-9 CASSQDWVRGGNSPLHF
NA TRBJ1-1 NA TRBV7-6 CASSLVGKNTEAFF
TRBD2 TRBJ2-1 once TRBV4-3 CASSQDSGREQFF
NA TRBJ2-3 NA TRBV7-9 CASSLARDTSSTDTQYF
TRBD1 TRBJ1-1 NA TRBV7-9 CASSPTTGAGTEAFF
TRBD2 TRBJ2-2 NA TRBV5-6 CASSFGLAGDTGELFF
NA TRBJ1-5 NA TRBV7-8 CASSLGVLGANQPQHF
TRBD2 TRBJ2-3 NA TRBV7-6 CASSLSGLAGLVWGDTQYF
TRBD2 TRBJ2-7 NA TRBV6-5 CASSAGESAYEQYF
NA TRBJ2-7 once TRBV5-1 CASSSGDGVYEQYF
NA TRBJ1-4 NA TRBV27 CASSSYPDMANEKLFF
NA TRBJ2-7 NA TRBV10-1 CASSVDRTYEQYF
TRBD2 TRBJ2-7 NA TRBV19 CASSIAGAGGYEQYF
TRBD1 TRBJ1-1 NA TRBV7-8 CASSNTGGERETEAFF
NA TRBJ2-7 NA TRBV28 CASSYRAAGYEQYF
TRBD1 TRBJ2-7 NA TRBV11-2 CASSWFGDRAYEQYF
TRBD1 TRBJ2-7 NA TRBV7-9 CASRDQTGTYEQYF
TRBD2 TRBJ2-7 NA TRBV19 CASSPGTSGSYEQYF
NA TRBJ1-1 NA TRBV9 CASSGSMNTEAFF
NA TRBJ2-2 NA TRBV10-1 CASSEAGGLTGELFF
NA TRBJ2-7 NA TRBV4-1 CASSQAGTGSYEQYF
TRBD2 TRBJ2-1 NA TRBV19 CASSRASGGYVYNEQFF
NA TRBJ1-1 NA TRBV4-3 CASSQLEGDTEAFF
TRBD1 TRBJ1-1 NA TRBV13 CASSSPGQGDVNTEAFF